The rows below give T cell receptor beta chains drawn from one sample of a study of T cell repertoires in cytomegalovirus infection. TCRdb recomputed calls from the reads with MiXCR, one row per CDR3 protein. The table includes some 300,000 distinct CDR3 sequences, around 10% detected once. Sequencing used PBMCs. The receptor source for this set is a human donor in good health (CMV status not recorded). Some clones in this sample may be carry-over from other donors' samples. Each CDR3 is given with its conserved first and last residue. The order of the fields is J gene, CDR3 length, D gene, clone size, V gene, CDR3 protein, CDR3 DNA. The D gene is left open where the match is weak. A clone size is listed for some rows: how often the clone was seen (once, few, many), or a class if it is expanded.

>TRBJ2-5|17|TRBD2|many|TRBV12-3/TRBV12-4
CASSLGLAGGQKKTQYF
TGTGCCAGCAGTTTAGGGCTAGCGGGGGGCCAGAAGAAGACCCAGTACTTC
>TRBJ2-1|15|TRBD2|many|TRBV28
CASSSGGVSYNEQFF
TGTGCCAGCTCTAGCGGGGGGGTCTCCTACAATGAGCAGTTCTTC
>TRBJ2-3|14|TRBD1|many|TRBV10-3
CAISPGQSTDTQYF
TGTGCCATCAGCCCGGGACAGAGCACAGATACGCAGTATTTT
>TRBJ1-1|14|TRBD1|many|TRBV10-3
CAISGQGLNTEAFF
TGTGCCATCAGTGGACAGGGGTTGAACACTGAAGCTTTCTTT
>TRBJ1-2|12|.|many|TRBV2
CASKERLPGYTF
TGTGCCAGCAAGGAAAGGCTCCCTGGCTACACCTTC
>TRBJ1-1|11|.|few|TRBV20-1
CSASHNREAFF
TGCAGTGCTAGCCACAACCGCGAAGCTTTCTTT
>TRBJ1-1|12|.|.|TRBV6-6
CASSNPTAWFFF
TGTGCCAGCAGTAACCCTACAGCGTGGTTTTTCTTT
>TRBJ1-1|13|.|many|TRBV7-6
CASSLTENTEAFF
TGTGCCAGCAGCCTTACAGAGAACACTGAAGCTTTCTTT
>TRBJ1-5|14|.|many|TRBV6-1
CASRLGRGTQPQHF
TGTGCCAGCAGACTTGGCAGGGGTACTCAGCCCCAGCATTTT
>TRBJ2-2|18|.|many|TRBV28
CASARKRGRFLDTGELFF
TGTGCCAGCGCCAGAAAACGGGGCAGATTCCTGGACACCGGGGAGCTGTTTTTT
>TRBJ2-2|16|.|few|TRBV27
CASSAPLAANTGELFF
TGTGCCAGCAGTGCCCCCCTGGCCGCGAACACCGGGGAGCTGTTTTTT
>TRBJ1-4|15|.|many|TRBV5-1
CASSWTTGTNEKLFF
TGCGCCAGCAGCTGGACCACGGGAACTAATGAAAAACTGTTTTTT
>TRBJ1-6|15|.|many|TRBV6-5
CASSYSRDKISPLHF
TGTGCCAGCAGTTACTCCCGGGACAAGATTTCACCCCTCCACTTT
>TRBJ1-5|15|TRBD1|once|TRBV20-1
CSARGRDSGGQPQHF
TGCAGTGCTAGGGGCCGGGACAGCGGGGGGCAGCCCCAGCATTTT
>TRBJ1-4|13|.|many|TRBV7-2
CASSSDPNEKLFF
TGTGCCAGCAGTTCGGACCCTAATGAAAAACTGTTTTTT
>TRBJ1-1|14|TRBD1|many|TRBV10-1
CASSPGTVNTEAFF
TGTGCCAGCAGTCCAGGGACAGTGAACACTGAAGCTTTCTTT
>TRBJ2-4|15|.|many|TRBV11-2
CASSLAGYTKNIQYF
TGTGCCAGCAGCTTAGCCGGGTACACCAAAAACATTCAGTACTTC
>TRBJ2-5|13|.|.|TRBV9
CASSADSWETQYF
TGTGCCAGCAGCGCGGACAGCTGGGAGACCCAGTACTTC
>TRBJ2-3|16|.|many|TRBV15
CATSREGTLRGDTQYF
TGTGCCACCAGCAGAGAGGGCACACTGCGAGGTGATACGCAGTATTTT
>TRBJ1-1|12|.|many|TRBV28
CASSPRGPEAFF
TGTGCCAGCAGTCCCCGGGGGCCTGAAGCTTTCTTT
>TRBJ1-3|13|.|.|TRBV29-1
CSVQGGSGNTIYF
TGCAGCGTTCAGGGTGGCTCTGGAAACACCATATATTTT
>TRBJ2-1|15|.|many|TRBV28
CASSAQVSSYNEQFF
TGTGCCAGCAGCGCTCAGGTTAGCTCCTACAATGAGCAGTTCTTC
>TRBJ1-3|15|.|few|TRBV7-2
CASSPPGGYGNTIYF
TGTGCCAGCAGCCCCCCCGGGGGGTACGGAAACACCATATATTTT
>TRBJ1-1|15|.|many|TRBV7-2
CASSQYRDGNTEAFF
TGTGCCAGCAGCCAGTACAGGGACGGGAACACTGAAGCTTTCTTT
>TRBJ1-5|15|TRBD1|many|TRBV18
CASSATGFSNQPQHF
TGTGCCAGCTCAGCGACAGGGTTTAGCAATCAGCCCCAGCATTTT
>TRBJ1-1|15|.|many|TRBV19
CASSIRILANTEAFF
TGTGCCAGTAGTATCAGAATACTAGCGAACACTGAAGCTTTCTTT
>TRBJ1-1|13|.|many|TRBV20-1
CSASDGGDTEAFF
TGCAGTGCTAGTGACGGAGGGGACACTGAAGCTTTCTTT
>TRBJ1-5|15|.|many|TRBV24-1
CATSDAGAGHQPQHF
TGTGCCACCAGTGACGCCGGGGCAGGGCATCAGCCCCAGCATTTT
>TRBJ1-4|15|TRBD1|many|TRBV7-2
CASRVTGTGDEKLFF
TGTGCCAGCAGGGTTACCGGGACAGGGGACGAAAAACTGTTTTTT
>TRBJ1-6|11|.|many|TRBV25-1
CASSPGATLHF
TGTGCCAGCAGCCCCGGCGCCACCCTCCACTTT
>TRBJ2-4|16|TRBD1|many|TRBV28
CASSRQGASDKNIQYF
TGTGCCAGCAGCCGGCAGGGGGCGTCAGACAAAAACATTCAGTACTTC
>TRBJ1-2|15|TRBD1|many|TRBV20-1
CSAPITRQGNYGYTF
TGCAGTGCTCCCATCACCCGACAGGGAAACTATGGCTACACCTTC
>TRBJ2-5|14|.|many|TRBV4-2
CASSQVVGSGTQYF
TGTGCCAGCAGCCAAGTGGTTGGATCTGGGACCCAGTACTTC
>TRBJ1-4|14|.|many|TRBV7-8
CASSPTVTGEKLFF
TGTGCCAGCAGCCCGACAGTAACTGGTGAAAAACTGTTTTTT
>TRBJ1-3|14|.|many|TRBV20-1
CSARALASGNTIYF
TGCAGTGCTAGAGCACTGGCCTCTGGAAACACCATATATTTT
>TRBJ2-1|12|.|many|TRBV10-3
CAISEIEAEQFF
TGTGCCATCAGTGAGATAGAGGCTGAGCAGTTCTTC
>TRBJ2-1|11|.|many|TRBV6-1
CASSAPREQFF
TGTGCCAGCAGCGCCCCTCGGGAGCAGTTCTTC
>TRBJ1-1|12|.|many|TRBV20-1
CSATGRNTEAFF
TGCAGTGCTACTGGAAGAAACACTGAAGCTTTCTTT
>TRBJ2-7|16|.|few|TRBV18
CASSPPGHSQSYEQYF
TGTGCCAGCTCACCACCGGGGCACAGCCAGTCCTACGAGCAGTACTTC
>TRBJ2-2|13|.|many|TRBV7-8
CASNPRGTGELFF
TGTGCCAGCAACCCCCGGGGCACCGGGGAGCTGTTTTTT
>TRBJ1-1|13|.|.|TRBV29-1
CSVGQYMNTEAFF
TGCAGCGTTGGACAGTACATGAACACTGAAGCTTTCTTT
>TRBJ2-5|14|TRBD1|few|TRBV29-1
CSVARDSPRETQYF
TGCAGCGTGGCACGGGACAGCCCAAGGGAGACCCAGTACTTC
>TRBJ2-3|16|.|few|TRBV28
CASSLLGLETTDTQYF
TGTGCCAGCAGTTTATTAGGGCTAGAAACCACAGATACGCAGTATTTT
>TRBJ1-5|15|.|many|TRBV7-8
CASSPGRELFQPQHF
TGTGCCAGCAGCCCCGGGAGGGAGTTATTCCAGCCCCAGCATTTT
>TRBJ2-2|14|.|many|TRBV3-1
CASSQDYKGGELFF
TGTGCCAGCAGCCAAGATTACAAGGGCGGGGAGCTGTTTTTT